This record looks at one T cell receptor beta chain sequence and its context. Antigen unknown. The CDR3 is 17 amino acids. After removal of 2 bases from V and 5 bases from J, the junction contained 10 bases not matched to a gene. Germline CDR1 and CDR2: SGHKS and YYEKEE (reference sequence). Incorporated into the TCR beta cDNA libraries were unique molecular identifiers, which served to reduce PCR and sequencing biases. Each CDR3 protein is one row after TCRdb ran MiXCR on the PCR reads. The table lists some 690,000 distinct CDR3 sequences, roughly 30% of them singletons, with around 0.55% in the top ten. The data derive from a study of post-analysis software for immune sequencing data. Study-wide points: Patients used about five TRBV segments, including TRBV5-6, TRBV5-1 and TRBV20-1, more often than controls.

The sample comprised blood. V and J are TRBV5-5 and TRBJ2-2; TRBD1 aligns across 9 bases. This TCR was recovered from a girl aged 10 to 17 with multiple sclerosis. CDR3 DNA: TGTGCCAGCAGCTTCCTATTACAGGGGGCGTGGACCGGGGAGCTGTTTTTT. It codes for CASSFLLQGAWTGELFF.